Each of the 28 T cell receptor beta chains below was sequenced from the same sample in a study of breast tumors, draining lymph nodes, adjacent tissues. Samples came from axillary lymph nodes draining the breast cancer. TCRdb used MiXCR to reprocess the multiplex PCR reads, holding one entry per CDR3 protein. The data hold roughly 80,000 distinct CDR3 sequences, with roughly 19% observed a single time. The sample was axillary lymph node tissue. Receptor source: a female donor with breast cancer. Some clones in this sample may be carry-over from other donors' samples.

The chain has TRBV27 and TRBJ2-7; 10 bases agree with TRBD2. Germline values: CDR1 MNHEY, CDR2 SMNVEV (reference sequence). This CDR3 is 13 amino acids long. With 6 bases clipped from V and 4 bases from J, the junction kept 3 bases outside the gene matches. The CDR3 sequence: CASRASGGYEQYF. Written as DNA, the CDR3 is TGTGCCAGCAGGGCTAGCGGGGGTTACGAGCAGTACTTC.

This clonotype was picked up many times. At one end, the junction sequence differs from germline, possibly due to a read error. The chain is built from TRBV5-1 and TRBJ2-5; 16 positions agree with TRBD2. The length of the CDR3 is 15 residues. Germline lookup yields CDR1 SGHRS and CDR2 YFSETQ. This CDR3 reads CASSLGLAGGETQYF. DNA of the CDR3: TGTGCCAGCAGCTTGGGACTAGCGGGAGGGGAGACCCAGTACTTC.

The genes are TRBV6-5 and TRBJ2-5, with 10 bases identical to TRBD1. CDR3 length: 15 residues. The germline V gene encodes CDR1 MNHEY and CDR2 SVGAGI. V lost 6 bases, J lost 1 base, and 5 bases stayed unmatched. CDR3 nucleotides: TGTGCCAGCAGCATGGACAGGGGGGCCCAAGAGACCCAGTACTTC. This translates into CASSMDRGAQETQYF.

This clonotype was seen a few times. V gene TRBV3-1 combines with J gene TRBJ2-6, with TRBD1 as a possible D gene (6 bases). V was shortened by 4 bases and J by 2 bases, with 9 bases between the two germline ends. Germline V gene sequence: CDR1 LGHDT, CDR2 YNNKEL (reference sequence). The CDR3 sequence is 15 residues long. CDR3 in DNA: TGTGCCAGCAGCCCACAGGGAACTGGGGCCAACGTCCTGACTTTC. Amino acids: CASSPQGTGANVLTF.

By sample fraction, this clonotype is medium-sized. A read error may produce the germline difference seen at one junction end. The gene calls are TRBV7-2 and TRBJ2-7; perhaps D is TRBD1 or TRBD2 (5 bases each). CDR3 length: 14 amino acids. Per germline, CDR1 SGHTA and CDR2 FQGNSA. The CDR3: CASSLAQDNYEQYF. In nucleotides, the CDR3 is TGTGCCAGCAGCCTAGCTCAGGACAACTACGAGCAGTACTTC.

This clonotype showed up many times. This chain uses TRBV12-3 or TRBV12-4 with TRBJ2-7, with D tentatively TRBD1 or TRBD2 (5 bases each). V was clipped by 5 bases and J by 1 base, with 12 bases between them. This CDR3 comprises 14 residues. The CDR3 region has the DNA TGTGCCAGCAGTCCGGGACGGGGATCCTACGAGCAGTACTTC. Amino acids: CASSPGRGSYEQYF.

The rearrangement links TRBV20-1 to TRBJ2-4; D might be TRBD2 (7 bases). The CDR3 consists of 13 residues. Trimming removed 3 bases from V and 8 bases from J, with 14 bases in between. The germline V gene encodes CDR1 DFQATT and CDR2 SNEGSKA (reference sequence). The CDR3 nucleotides read TGCAGTGCTAGGACCCTAGGGGGGGACATTCAGTACTTC. Its translation is CSARTLGGDIQYF.

As concerns this clonotype: This may be a read error, as it is one base from a much larger clone. V usage is TRBV6-5 and J usage is TRBJ2-7, with 12 bases identical to TRBD2. The germline V gene has CDR1 MNHEY and CDR2 SVGAGI. The CDR3 is 13 amino acids. The CDR3 region is CACSVTSGGEQYF. CDR3 in DNA: TGTGCCTGCAGTGTGACTAGCGGGGGAGAGCAGTACTTC.

The sample holds many counts of this clonotype. V gene TRBV20-1 combines with J gene TRBJ2-7, with D maybe TRBD2 (6 bases). The CDR3 covers 14 residues. V was shortened by 5 bases and J by 2 bases, with 16 bases between the two germline ends. CDR1 DFQATT and CDR2 SNEGSKA come from the germline V gene (reference sequence). CDR3: CSAWAGLVPYEQYF. The DNA of the CDR3 is TGCAGTGCTTGGGCGGGATTGGTACCCTACGAGCAGTACTTC.

This clonotype was seen ten or more times. The rearrangement joins TRBV5-4 to TRBJ2-7; possibly TRBD2 for D (6 bases). Trimming shortened V by 10 bases and J by 3 bases, and 20 bases separated the two germline ends. Germline V gene data show CDR1 as SGHNT and CDR2 as YYREEE (reference sequence). The CDR3 is made up of 14 amino acids. The CDR3 bases are TGTGCCGCCCGTCGAGCGGGTGGGAGCTACGAGCAGTACTTC. It translates to CAARRAGGSYEQYF.

This chain links TRBV30 with TRBJ2-2; D not certain. Germline V gene sequence: CDR1 GTSNPN, CDR2 SVGIG (reference sequence). Trimming cost V 1 base and J 5 bases, with 8 bases left between them. The length of the CDR3 is 13 residues. The CDR3 here is CAWSGVPTGELFF. In DNA form, the CDR3 reads TGTGCCTGGAGTGGAGTGCCAACCGGGGAGCTGTTTTTT.

Many counts were recorded for this clonotype. The rearrangement joins TRBV19 to TRBJ2-5; 7 bases map to TRBD1. The CDR3 has 16 residues. With V trimmed by 1 base and J by 0 bases, 5 bases remained unmatched. Germline V gene data show CDR1 as LNHDA and CDR2 as SQIVND (reference sequence). CDR3 residues: CASSIGGQLYQETQYF. The CDR3 DNA is TGTGCCAGTAGTATAGGGGGACAGCTGTACCAAGAGACCCAGTACTTC.

This clonotype has a handful of counts. V gene TRBV27 combines with J gene TRBJ1-2; D possibly corresponds to TRBD1 (5 bases). Trimming removed 0 bases from V and 8 bases from J, with 13 bases in between. This CDR3 has 14 amino acids. Germline-derived CDR1 and CDR2 are MNHEY and SMNVEV (reference sequence). The CDR3, as DNA: TGTGCCAGCAGTTTATCGGCCCGGAGGGGAGGCTACACCTTC. This translates into CASSLSARRGGYTF.

The table lists this clonotype with a few counts. J is TRBJ2-7 and V is TRBV5-4, with D perhaps TRBD2 (6 bases). Trimming stripped 4 bases from V and 2 bases from J, with 16 bases between. Germline-derived CDR1 and CDR2 are SGHNT and YYREEE (reference sequence). The CDR3 spans 15 residues. Here the CDR3 reads CASSPGGDRTYEQYF. CDR3 bases: TGTGCCAGCAGCCCCGGAGGGGACCGAACCTACGAGCAGTACTTC.

About this clonotype: No conserved phenylalanine or tryptophan is present at the end of the CDR3, so a read error is the likely explanation. The chain couples TRBV6-1 to TRBJ2-7; 7 nucleotides agree with TRBD1. The CDR3 has 14 amino acids. Germline V CDR1 and CDR2: MNHNS, SASEGT. After removal of 7 bases from V and 1 base from J, the junction contained 7 bases not matched to a gene. The CDR3 DNA follows: TGTGCCAGCATAGTACAGGGGTGGTCCTACGAGCAGTACTCC. Its translation: CASIVQGWSYEQYS.

This clonotype was detected ten times or more. The chain joins TRBV4-1 to TRBJ2-7, with D tentatively TRBD1 (5 bases). The CDR3 totals 15 residues. Germline CDR1 is MGHRA and CDR2 is YSYEKL. V gave up 4 bases and J gave up 2 bases, with 15 bases separating them. As DNA, the CDR3 is TGCGCCAGCAGCCGTACAGGTCCTCAACCCTACGAGCAGTACTTC. Translated: CASSRTGPQPYEQYF.

There are many counts of this clonotype. The chain combines TRBV7-9 with TRBJ1-3; the D gene is possibly TRBD1 (5 bases). The CDR3 is 18 residues long. Trimming removed 5 bases at V and 0 bases at J, with 20 bases between. The germline V gene has CDR1 SEHNR and CDR2 FQNEAQ (reference sequence). The CDR3 reads CASSPEGGGTFSGNTIYF. The CDR3 nucleotides read TGTGCCAGCAGCCCCGAGGGCGGGGGAACTTTCTCTGGAAACACCATATATTTT.

This clonotype appeared many times. V and J are TRBV5-1 and TRBJ2-7; TRBD1 is a possible D gene (6 bases). Germline loops: CDR1 SGHRS, CDR2 YFSETQ. The V end lost 4 bases, the J end lost 0 bases, and 11 bases lay between the germline ends. The CDR3 loop spans 14 amino acids. In DNA, the CDR3 is TGCGCCAGCAGCCCAGGACAGACCTCCTACGAGCAGTACTTC. Its protein product is CASSPGQTSYEQYF.

This clonotype was seen at least ten times. V gene TRBV7-3 combines with J gene TRBJ1-6; 7 bases fit TRBD1. V shed 5 bases and J 8 bases; nucleotides not matched to a gene: 3. CDR1 SGHTA and CDR2 FQGTGA come from the germline V gene. This CDR3 has 13 amino acids. In DNA form, the CDR3 reads TGTGCCAGCAGCCTCGACAGGGATTCACCCCTCCACTTT. Translating it yields CASSLDRDSPLHF.

This clonotype was counted many times. This chain connects TRBV20-1 to TRBJ1-5; 9 bases align to TRBD1. CDR3 size: 15 residues. Germline-derived CDR1 and CDR2 are DFQATT and SNEGSKA (reference sequence). J was trimmed by 5 bases and V by 2 bases; bases with no gene match: 7. CDR3 region: CSARKTGGEYQPQHF. The CDR3 nucleotides read TGCAGTGCTAGAAAGACAGGGGGTGAATATCAGCCCCAGCATTTT.

This clonotype was observed many times. The chain combines TRBV2 with TRBJ2-1, with 8 bases that match TRBD2. CDR1 is SNHLY, CDR2 FYNNEI, per germline. With 1 base clipped from V and 6 bases from J, the junction kept 2 bases outside the gene matches. This CDR3 spans 14 amino acids. CDR3 loop: CASSEGLAFNEQFF. For the CDR3, the DNA is TGTGCCAGCAGTGAAGGACTAGCGTTCAATGAGCAGTTCTTC.

This clonotype was detected only once. Being one base from a much bigger clone, this may be a read error. This chain uses TRBV9 with TRBJ1-3; the D gene is possibly TRBD1 (6 bases). CDR1 is SGDLS, CDR2 YYNGEE, per germline. The CDR3 is 15 amino acids. The CDR3 region has the DNA TGTGCCAGCAGCGTAGCAGGGGTGTCAGGAAACACCATGTATTTT. Protein product: CASSVAGVSGNTMYF.

This clonotype was counted a few times. V usage is TRBV3-1 and J usage is TRBJ1-5; D unclear. Germline lookup yields CDR1 LGHDT and CDR2 YNNKEL (reference sequence). The V gene lost 1 base and the J gene lost 4 bases, with 8 bases spanning the gap. CDR3 length: 14 residues. CDR3 protein: CASSQGPPNQPQHF. The CDR3 DNA reads as TGTGCCAGCAGCCAAGGACCCCCAAATCAGCCCCAGCATTTT.

This sequence joins TRBV18 and TRBJ2-3; D possibly corresponds to TRBD2 (5 bases). Per the germline V gene, CDR1 is KGHSH and CDR2 is LQKENI. The CDR3 runs to 15 residues. Trimming left V 3 bases short and J 2 bases short, with 12 bases between. CDR3 residues: CASSPGPSNTDTQYF. The CDR3 coding sequence is TGTGCCAGCTCACCGGGCCCTAGCAACACAGATACGCAGTATTTT. Full variable domain (outside the CDR3, taken from reference TRBV18 and TRBJ2-3): NAGVMQNPRHLVRRRGQEARLRCSPMKGHSHVYWYRQLPEEGLKFMVYLQKENIIDESGMPKERFSAEFPKEGPSILRIQQVVRGDSAAYFCASSPGPSNTDTQYFGPGTRLTVL.

V is TRBV6-6 and J is TRBJ1-1, with TRBD1 matching over 7 bases. CDR1 is MNHNY and CDR2 is SVGAGI in the germline V gene (reference sequence). The junction had 4 bases not matched to a gene; V was cut back by 2 bases and J by 4 bases. The CDR3 is 14 amino acids. Here the CDR3 reads CASSYGTESTEAFF. DNA of the CDR3: TGTGCCAGCAGTTACGGGACAGAGAGCACTGAAGCTTTCTTT.

This clonotype was detected many times. The rearrangement joins TRBV7-2 to TRBJ1-2; 7 positions agree with TRBD1. Trimming cost V 0 bases and J 6 bases; bases outside gene matches: 7. Germline loops: CDR1 SGHTA, CDR2 FQGNSA. The CDR3 loop spans 15 amino acids. DNA of the CDR3: TGTGCCAGCAGCTTAGCGAAGGGGGACAGAGATGGCTACACCTTC. It yields the protein CASSLAKGDRDGYTF.

Of note for this clonotype: This may stem from a read error, because a much larger clone lies one nucleotide away. The V gene is TRBV6-1, the J gene TRBJ2-1, with D possibly TRBD1 on 6 matching bases. The CDR3 is 15 residues long. Germline CDR1 MNHNS, CDR2 SASEGT. In DNA form, the CDR3 reads TGTGCCAGCAGGCAAGGGGGTCCCCCCTACAATGAGCAGCTCTTC. As protein: CASRQGGPPYNEQLF.

This clonotype was observed many times. The chain recombines TRBV24-1 with TRBJ2-5; D might be TRBD2 (7 bases). The ends were cut back, 5 bases at V and 3 bases at J, with 15 bases in the middle. CDR3 size: 15 residues. Germline V gene data show CDR1 as KGHDR and CDR2 as SFDVKD. Written as DNA, the CDR3 is TGTGCCACCAGTGGGGGGGGGGCGGGGGAAGAGACCCAGTACTTC. This codes for CATSGGGAGEETQYF.